These 28 T cell receptor beta chains originate from one sample sequenced in a study of PD-1 blockade in classical Hodgkin lymphoma. Sequenced by immunoSEQ multiplex PCR; TCRdb stores in-frame clones only, minus some. Of under 110,000 clones in the sample, roughly 90% were seen once. All the patients suffered relapse after autologous stem cell transplantation, and brentuximab vedotin exposure differed. The source material was peripheral blood mononuclear cells (PBMCs), sampled before the second cycle of nivolumab. The source is a human donor with classical Hodgkin lymphoma.

The genes are TRBV6-5 and TRBJ2-3; D possibly corresponds to TRBD2 (5 bases). The CDR3 spans 14 residues. Germline V gene sequence: CDR1 MNHEY, CDR2 SVGAGI. V lost 0 bases, J lost 1 base, and 5 bases lay in between. CDR3 coding DNA: TGTGCCAGCAGTTACTCGAGGGGCACAGATACGCAGTATTTT. Translated: CASSYSRGTDTQYF.

The chain is built from TRBV5-4 and TRBJ2-3; 8 bases agree with TRBD1. Trimming at V came to 4 bases and at J to 13 bases, leaving 11 bases not matched to a gene. The CDR3 is 13 residues long. Germline V gene data show CDR1 as SGHNT and CDR2 as YYREEE (reference sequence). CDR3 in amino acids: CASSAKSLDREYF. For the CDR3, the DNA is TGTGCCAGCAGCGCAAAAAGTCTGGACAGGGAGTATTTT.

This clone was counted once. The CDR3: CASSQGWKGAINQPQHF. The CDR3 DNA sequence: TGTGCCAGCAGCCAAGGTTGGAAGGGGGCAATCAATCAGCCCCAGCATTTT. The gene calls are TRBV14 and TRBJ1-5, with 7 nucleotides matching TRBD1. The CDR3 is made up of 17 amino acids. J lost 3 bases, V lost 1 base, and 9 bases had no gene match. Germline lookup yields CDR1 SGHDN and CDR2 FVKESK.

V gene TRBV30 combines with J gene TRBJ1-1, with unresolved D. The ends were cut back, 0 bases at V and 12 bases at J, with 14 bases in the middle. This CDR3 is 12 amino acids long. Germline V gene lookup returns CDR1 GTSNPN and CDR2 SVGIG (reference sequence). In DNA, the CDR3 is TGTGCCTGGAGTGTGATCAGAGAAAAATCTTTCTTT. It codes for CAWSVIREKSFF.

The rearrangement links TRBV11-3 to TRBJ2-1; D might be TRBD1 or TRBD2, each matching 5 bases. The germline CDR1 and CDR2 sequences are SGHNT and YENEEA. V gave up 3 bases and J gave up 9 bases, with 21 bases separating them. CDR3 length: 16 residues. CDR3 nucleotide sequence: TGTGCCAGCAGCTTTGGGGGTCCTCCTACAATTAGTGAGCAGTTCTTC. Residues: CASSFGGPPTISEQFF.

This chain uses TRBV6-6 with TRBJ1-2; 7 bases agree with TRBD1. J gave up 6 bases and V 0 bases, and 7 bases lay outside the gene matches. CDR1 is MNHNY, CDR2 SVGAGI, per germline (reference sequence). The CDR3 is made up of 15 amino acids. The CDR3 coding sequence is TGTGCCAGCAGTTACTCCGTTCGGACAGGTCATGGCTACACCTTC. Amino acid sequence: CASSYSVRTGHGYTF.

In its sample, this clone is medium-sized. This sequence joins TRBV2 and TRBJ2-7; D remains ambiguous. With 1 base removed from V and 3 bases from J, the gap between germline ends came to 13 bases. Germline V gene lookup returns CDR1 SNHLY and CDR2 FYNNEI. The CDR3 is 15 residues long. The CDR3: CASSEDEEPIYEQYF. The CDR3 bases are TGTGCCAGCAGTGAAGATGAGGAACCAATCTACGAGCAGTACTTC. The full variable domain, completed using reference TRBV2 and TRBJ2-7, is EPEVTQTPSHQVTQMGQEVILRCVPISNHLYFYWYRQILGQKVEFLVSFYNNEISEKSEIFDDQFSVERPDGSNFTLKIRSTKLEDSAMYFCASSEDEEPIYEQYFGPGTRLTVT.

This chain links TRBV25-1 with TRBJ1-1; D is unclear. Trimming took 1 base from V and 1 from J, leaving 10 bases between them. CDR1 is MGHDK and CDR2 is SYGVNS in the germline V gene. The CDR3 covers 15 residues. The CDR3 sequence is CASSEFVQQNTEAFF. In DNA, the CDR3 is TGTGCCAGCAGTGAATTTGTGCAGCAGAACACTGAAGCTTTCTTT.

The chain joins TRBV18 to TRBJ2-7; 11 bases are shared with TRBD2. Trimming cost V 4 bases and J 5 bases; bases outside gene matches: 13. The CDR3 covers 17 residues. CDR1 and CDR2 (germline): KGHSH, LQKENI. CDR3 protein: CASSRGTSGLPMDEQYF. CDR3 sequence (DNA): TGTGCCAGCTCACGAGGGACTAGCGGTCTCCCTATGGACGAGCAGTACTTC.

This clone has a handful of counts. The CDR3 loop is CASSGTPPYTEAFF. The DNA of the CDR3 is TGTGCCAGCAGTGGCACCCCACCGTACACTGAAGCTTTCTTT. The gene calls are TRBV2 and TRBJ1-1; D is undetermined. V was trimmed by 4 bases and J by 3 bases, leaving 12 bases between them. Looked up from germline, CDR1 is SNHLY and CDR2 is FYNNEI. The CDR3 has 14 amino acids.

This chain connects TRBV15 to TRBJ2-3; D gene ambiguous. The CDR3 is 16 amino acids. Germline-derived CDR1 and CDR2 are LNHNV and YYDKDF (reference sequence). The V end was cut by 0 bases, the J end by 1 base, with 11 bases between. The CDR3 loop is CATSRDFDGGTDTQYF. The CDR3 nucleotides read TGTGCCACCAGCAGAGATTTCGACGGTGGCACAGATACGCAGTATTTT. Looking up the rest from reference TRBV15 and TRBJ2-3 gives the full variable domain: DAMVIQNPRYQVTQFGKPVTLSCSQTLNHNVMYWYQQKSSQAPKLLFHYYDKDFNNEADTPDNFQSRRPNTSFCFLDIRSPGLGDTAMYLCATSRDFDGGTDTQYFGPGTRLTVL.

The rearrangement links TRBV19 to TRBJ2-5, with 9 bases fitting TRBD1. Germline V gene sequence: CDR1 LNHDA, CDR2 SQIVND (reference sequence). The CDR3 has 17 residues. The V and J ends lost 4 bases and 5 bases, in that order; junction bases with no gene match: 14. DNA for the CDR3: TGTGCCAGTAGTAAAACACATCCGGGACAGGGCCGTGAGACCCAGTACTTC. Translated, it gives CASSKTHPGQGRETQYF.

The V gene is TRBV4-2, the J gene TRBJ1-5; D uncertain. V was trimmed by 1 base and J by 4 bases, leaving 8 bases between them. CDR3 length: 14 amino acids. Germline values: CDR1 LGHNA, CDR2 YNFKEQ. This CDR3 reads CASSQAERNQPQHF. The CDR3 bases are TGTGCCAGCAGCCAAGCGGAGAGAAATCAGCCCCAGCATTTT.

The V call is TRBV30, the J call TRBJ2-1; D perhaps matches TRBD1 (6 bases). Between the trimmed V and J ends, which lost 5 bases and 0 bases, there was a span of 8 bases. The germline V gene has CDR1 GTSNPN and CDR2 SVGIG (reference sequence). The CDR3 extends over 13 amino acids. The DNA for the CDR3 is TGTGCCTGGGCGGACAGCTCCTACAATGAGCAGTTCTTC. Its translation: CAWADSSYNEQFF.

The V and J genes are TRBV7-2 and TRBJ2-5, with D perhaps matching TRBD1 (6 bases). Per germline, CDR1 SGHTA and CDR2 FQGNSA. V lost 5 bases, J lost 5 bases, and 12 bases lay in between. This CDR3 region has 13 residues. DNA of the CDR3: TGTGCCAGCAGCGCGACAGGACAGGAGACCCAGTACTTC. Its translation is CASSATGQETQYF.

V gene TRBV7-2 combines with J gene TRBJ2-1; no definite D call. V lost 1 base and J 2 bases, leaving 9 bases between the germline ends. Germline V CDR1 and CDR2: SGHTA, FQGNSA. The CDR3 extends over 15 amino acids. In nucleotides, the CDR3 is TGTGCCAGCAGCTTAGAGGGCAGCCCCTACAATGAGCAGTTCTTC. The encoded protein is CASSLEGSPYNEQFF.

The chain couples TRBV7-3 to TRBJ1-2, with 9 bases fitting TRBD1. Germline CDR1 reads SGHTA; CDR2 reads FQGTGA. This CDR3 has 15 residues. Unmatched junction bases numbered 9, after V lost 4 bases and J lost 6 bases. CDR3 amino acids: CASSSSRQGGNGYTF. For the CDR3, the DNA is TGTGCCAGCAGCTCAAGCCGACAGGGGGGGAATGGCTACACCTTC.

The DNA of the CDR3 is TGTGCCAGCAGCTTAGGACACTACAATGAGCAGTTCTTC. It encodes CASSLGHYNEQFF. J is TRBJ2-1 and V is TRBV5-6, with a possible D match to TRBD1 (5 bases). The V gene's germline CDR1 is SGHDT and CDR2 YYEEEE. The CDR3 consists of 13 residues. The V end was cut by 2 bases, the J end by 3 bases, with 6 bases between. The full variable domain, with the rest looked up from reference TRBV5-6 and TRBJ2-1, is DAGVTQSPTHLIKTRGQQVTLRCSPKSGHDTVSWYQQALGQGPQFIFQYYEEEERQRGNFPDRFSGHQFPNYSSELNVNALLLGDSALYLCASSLGHYNEQFFGPGTRLTVL.

Written as DNA, the CDR3 is TGTGCCACTGGACAGGGGGTTGGGGAGACCCAGTACTTC. Translated, it gives CATGQGVGETQYF. The V gene is TRBV30, the J gene TRBJ2-5, with 10 bases aligning to TRBD1. The germline gives CDR1 GTSNPN, CDR2 SVGIG (reference sequence). Losses at the gene ends were 8 bases for V and 5 bases for J; bases not matched to a gene: 8. The CDR3 covers 13 residues. Complete variable domain (other parts from reference TRBV30 and TRBJ2-5): SQTIHQWPATLVQPVGSPLSLECTVEGTSNPNLYWYRQAAGRGLQLLFYSVGIGQISSEVPQNLSASRPQDRQFILSSKKLLLSDSGFYLCATGQGVGETQYFGPGTRLLVL.

The CDR3 loop reads CASSTTGVNTEAFF. DNA of the CDR3: TGTGCCAGTAGTACGACAGGGGTTAACACTGAAGCTTTCTTT. The rearrangement links TRBV19 to TRBJ1-1, with 8 bases that match TRBD1. The CDR3 covers 14 residues. The V and J ends lost 4 bases and 2 bases, in that order; junction bases with no gene match: 3. Looked up from germline, CDR1 is LNHDA and CDR2 is SQIVND (reference sequence).

The chain is built from TRBV6-4 and TRBJ1-2; 10 nucleotides align to TRBD1. CDR3 length equals 16 residues. From germline, CDR1 is MRHNA and CDR2 SNTAGT. V dropped 1 base and J dropped 2; count of bases not matched to a gene: 4. In DNA form, the CDR3 reads TGTGCCAGCAGTGACTTCGGGGGACAGGGGAACTATGGCTACACCTTC. Its protein is CASSDFGGQGNYGYTF.

This chain uses TRBV5-6 with TRBJ2-7; D call uncertain. The CDR3 consists of 11 residues. The V gene lost 1 base and the J gene lost 3 bases, with 2 bases spanning the gap. The germline V gene encodes CDR1 SGHDT and CDR2 YYEEEE. Written as DNA, the CDR3 is TGTGCCAGCAGCTTGTTCTACGAGCAGTACTTC. Translation: CASSLFYEQYF. Full variable domain (outside the CDR3, taken from reference TRBV5-6 and TRBJ2-7): DAGVTQSPTHLIKTRGQQVTLRCSPKSGHDTVSWYQQALGQGPQFIFQYYEEEERQRGNFPDRFSGHQFPNYSSELNVNALLLGDSALYLCASSLFYEQYFGPGTRLTVT.

The chain employs TRBV18 and TRBJ1-2; D might be TRBD1 (6 bases). There are 15 residues in the CDR3. Looked up from germline, CDR1 is KGHSH and CDR2 is LQKENI. V lost 6 bases, J lost 4 bases, and 18 bases lay in between. CDR3 sequence reads: CASSPRGGSVYGYTF. Here the CDR3 DNA reads TGTGCCAGCTCGCCAAGGGGGGGCTCAGTCTATGGCTACACCTTC.

This sequence joins TRBV5-1 and TRBJ2-3; 9 bases align to TRBD2. This CDR3 is built from 17 residues. From germline, CDR1 is SGHRS and CDR2 YFSETQ. The V and J ends lost 0 bases and 3 bases, in that order; junction bases with no gene match: 8. The CDR3 region is CASSLVLAGGQTDTQYF. The CDR3 region has the DNA TGCGCCAGCAGCTTGGTATTGGCGGGGGGGCAGACAGATACGCAGTATTTT.

The rearrangement joins TRBV7-8 to TRBJ1-5, with a weak D call TRBD1 (5 bases). This CDR3 region has 16 residues. Germline V gives CDR1 SGHVS, CDR2 FQNEAQ. The V gene lost 5 bases and the J gene lost 1 base, with 15 bases spanning the gap. CDR3: CASSQIRGPSNQPQHF. For the CDR3, the DNA is TGTGCCAGCAGCCAAATACGGGGACCGAGCAATCAGCCCCAGCATTTT.

The V and J genes are TRBV11-1 and TRBJ2-7; D is undetermined. In germline, CDR1 is SGHAT, CDR2 FQDESV (reference sequence). The V end lost 5 bases, the J end lost 2 bases, and 13 bases lay between the germline ends. The CDR3 extends over 14 amino acids. CDR3 residues: CASSPSEVPYEQYF. The CDR3 DNA sequence: TGTGCCAGCAGCCCCTCGGAAGTCCCCTACGAGCAGTACTTC.

The chain links TRBV7-9 to TRBJ2-5; 12 bases line up with TRBD2. V lost 5 bases to trimming and J lost 10 bases; unmatched junction nucleotides: 11. The CDR3 is 15 amino acids. The germline CDR1 and CDR2 sequences are SEHNR and FQNEAQ (reference sequence). CDR3 coding DNA: TGTGCCAGCAGCCACGGACTAGCGGGGACTCGGGACCAGTACTTC. It codes for CASSHGLAGTRDQYF. Full variable domain (missing parts from reference TRBV7-9 and TRBJ2-5): DTGVSQNPRHKITKRGQNVTFRCDPISEHNRLYWYRQTLGQGPEFLTYFQNEAQLEKSRLLSDRFSAERPKGSFSTLEIQRTEQGDSAMYLCASSHGLAGTRDQYFGPGTRLLVL.

This chain links TRBV7-2 with TRBJ2-6, with TRBD1 identical over 7 bases. The CDR3 runs 19 residues. In germline, CDR1 is SGHTA, CDR2 FQGNSA. Trimming at V came to 5 bases and at J to 4 bases, leaving 17 bases not matched to a gene. The CDR3 region is CASSTPRLVTGTGANVLTF. In DNA, the CDR3 is TGTGCCAGCAGCACACCTAGGCTAGTGACAGGGACCGGGGCCAACGTCCTGACTTTC. Full variable domain (rest looked up from reference TRBV7-2 and TRBJ2-6): GAGVSQSPSNKVTEKGKDVELRCDPISGHTALYWYRQSLGQGLEFLIYFQGNSAPDKSGLPSDRFSAERTGGSVSTLTIQRTQQEDSAVYLCASSTPRLVTGTGANVLTFGAGSRLTVL.